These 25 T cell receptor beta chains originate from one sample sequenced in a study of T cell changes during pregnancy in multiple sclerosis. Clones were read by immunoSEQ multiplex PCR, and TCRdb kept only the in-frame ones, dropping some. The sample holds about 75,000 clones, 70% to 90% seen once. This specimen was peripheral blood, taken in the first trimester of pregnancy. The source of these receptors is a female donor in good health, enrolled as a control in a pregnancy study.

CDR3 amino acids: CASSPYTRDSRIRTF. The DNA for the CDR3 is TGTGCCAGCAGCCCTTATACCAGGGACAGTCGAATCCGGACCTTC. The chain carries TRBV28 and TRBJ1-2, with TRBD1 matching 7 bases. V was pared by 6 bases and J by 14 bases, with 21 bases of the junction left unmatched. CDR3 size: 15 residues. The germline CDR1 and CDR2 sequences are MDHEN and SYDVKM.

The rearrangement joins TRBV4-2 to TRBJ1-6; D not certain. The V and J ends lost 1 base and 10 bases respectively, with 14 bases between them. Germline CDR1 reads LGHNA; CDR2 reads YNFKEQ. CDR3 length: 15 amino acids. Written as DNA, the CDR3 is TGTGCCAGCAGCCAAGTAGACGGGATGGGGTCACCCCTCCACTTT. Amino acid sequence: CASSQVDGMGSPLHF.

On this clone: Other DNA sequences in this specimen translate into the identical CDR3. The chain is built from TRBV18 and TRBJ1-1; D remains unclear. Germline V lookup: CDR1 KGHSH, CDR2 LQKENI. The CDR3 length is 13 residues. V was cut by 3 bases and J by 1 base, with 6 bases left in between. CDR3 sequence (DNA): TGTGCCAGCTCACCGTCCGGGAACACTGAAGCTTTCTTT. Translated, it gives CASSPSGNTEAFF.

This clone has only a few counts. This CDR3 reads CASSIRYSNQPQHF. In nucleotides, the CDR3 is TGTGCCAGTAGTATCCGTTATAGCAATCAGCCCCAGCATTTT. This chain joins TRBV19 and TRBJ1-5, with D uncertain. This CDR3 spans 14 amino acids. Germline values: CDR1 LNHDA, CDR2 SQIVND (reference sequence). V gave up 3 bases and J gave up 0 bases, with 6 bases separating them. Filled out from reference TRBV19 and TRBJ1-5, the complete variable domain reads DGGITQSPKYLFRKEGQNVTLSCEQNLNHDAMYWYRQDPGQGLRLIYYSQIVNDFQKGDIAEGYSVSREKKESFPLTVTSAQKNPTAFYLCASSIRYSNQPQHFGDGTRLSIL.

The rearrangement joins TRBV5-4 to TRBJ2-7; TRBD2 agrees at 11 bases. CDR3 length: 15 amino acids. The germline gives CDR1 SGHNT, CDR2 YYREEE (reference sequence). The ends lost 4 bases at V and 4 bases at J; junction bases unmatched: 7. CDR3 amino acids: CASSPSTSGAYEQYF. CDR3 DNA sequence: TGTGCCAGCAGCCCCTCGACTAGCGGGGCTTACGAGCAGTACTTC. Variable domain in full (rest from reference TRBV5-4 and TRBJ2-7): ETGVTQSPTHLIKTRGQQVTLRCSSQSGHNTVSWYQQALGQGPQFIFQYYREEENGRGNFPPRFSGLQFPNYSSELNVNALELDDSALYLCASSPSTSGAYEQYFGPGTRLTVT.

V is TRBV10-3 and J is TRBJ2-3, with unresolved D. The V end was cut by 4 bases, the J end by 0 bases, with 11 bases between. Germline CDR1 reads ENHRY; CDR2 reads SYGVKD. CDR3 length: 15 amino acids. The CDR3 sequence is CAISAGSASTDTQYF. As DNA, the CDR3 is TGTGCCATCAGTGCTGGCAGCGCTAGCACAGATACGCAGTATTTT.

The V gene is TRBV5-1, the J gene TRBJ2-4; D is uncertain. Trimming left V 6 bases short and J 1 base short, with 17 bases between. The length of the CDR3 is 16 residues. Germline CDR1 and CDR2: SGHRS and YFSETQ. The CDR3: CASNHEVFGAKNIQYF. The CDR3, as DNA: TGCGCCAGCAATCACGAGGTTTTTGGGGCCAAAAACATTCAGTACTTC.

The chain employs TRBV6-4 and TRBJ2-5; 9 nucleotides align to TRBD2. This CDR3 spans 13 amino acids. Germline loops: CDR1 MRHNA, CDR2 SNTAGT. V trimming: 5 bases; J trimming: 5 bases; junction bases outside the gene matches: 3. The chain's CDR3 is CASSLLAGETQYF. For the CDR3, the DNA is TGTGCCAGCAGTTTGCTAGCGGGGGAGACCCAGTACTTC.

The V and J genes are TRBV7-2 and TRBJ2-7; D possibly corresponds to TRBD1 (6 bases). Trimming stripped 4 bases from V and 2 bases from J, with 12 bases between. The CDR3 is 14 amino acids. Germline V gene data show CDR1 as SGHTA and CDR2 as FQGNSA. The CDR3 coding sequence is TGTGCCAGCAGCTCGGGACAAACGCCCTACGAGCAGTACTTC. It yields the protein CASSSGQTPYEQYF.

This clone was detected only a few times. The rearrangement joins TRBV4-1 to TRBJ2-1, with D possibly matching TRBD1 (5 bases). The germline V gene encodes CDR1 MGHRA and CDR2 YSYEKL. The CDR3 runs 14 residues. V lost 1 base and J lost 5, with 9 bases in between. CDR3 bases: TGCGCCAGCAGCCAAGGGGGCGGAGACAATGAGCAGTTCTTC. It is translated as CASSQGGGDNEQFF.

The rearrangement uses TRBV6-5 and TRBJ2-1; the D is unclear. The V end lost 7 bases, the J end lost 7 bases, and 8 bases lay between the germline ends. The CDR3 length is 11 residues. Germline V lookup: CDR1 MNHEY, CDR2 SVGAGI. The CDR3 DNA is TGTGCCAGCAAGACTCTGAATGAGCAGTTCTTC. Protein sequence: CASKTLNEQFF.

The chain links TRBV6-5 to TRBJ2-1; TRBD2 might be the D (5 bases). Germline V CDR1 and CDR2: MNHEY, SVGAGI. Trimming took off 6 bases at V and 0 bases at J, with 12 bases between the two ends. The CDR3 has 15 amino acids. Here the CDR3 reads CASRSGVTSYNEQFF. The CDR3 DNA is TGTGCCAGCAGGTCCGGGGTAACCTCCTACAATGAGCAGTTCTTC.

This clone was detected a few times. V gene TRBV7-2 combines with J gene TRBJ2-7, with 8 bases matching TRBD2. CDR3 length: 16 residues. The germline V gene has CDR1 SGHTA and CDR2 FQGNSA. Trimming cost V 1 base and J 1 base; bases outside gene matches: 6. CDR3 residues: CASSLDGGASSYEQYF. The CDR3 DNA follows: TGTGCCAGCAGCTTAGACGGGGGGGCAAGTTCCTACGAGCAGTACTTC.

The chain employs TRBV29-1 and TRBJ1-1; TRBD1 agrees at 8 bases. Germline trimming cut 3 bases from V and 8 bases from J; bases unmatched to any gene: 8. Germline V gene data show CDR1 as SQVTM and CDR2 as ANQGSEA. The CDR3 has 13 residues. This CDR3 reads CSVEPTGVDEAFF. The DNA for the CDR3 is TGCAGCGTTGAGCCGACAGGGGTTGACGAAGCTTTCTTT.

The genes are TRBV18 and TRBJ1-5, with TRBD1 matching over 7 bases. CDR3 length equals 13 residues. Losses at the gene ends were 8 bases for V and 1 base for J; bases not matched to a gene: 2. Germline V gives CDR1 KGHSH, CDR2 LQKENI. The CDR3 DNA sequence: TGTGCCAGCGCGGGACAGAGCAATCAGCCCCAGCATTTT. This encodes CASAGQSNQPQHF. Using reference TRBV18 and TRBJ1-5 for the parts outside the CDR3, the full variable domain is NAGVMQNPRHLVRRRGQEARLRCSPMKGHSHVYWYRQLPEEGLKFMVYLQKENIIDESGMPKERFSAEFPKEGPSILRIQQVVRGDSAAYFCASAGQSNQPQHFGDGTRLSIL.

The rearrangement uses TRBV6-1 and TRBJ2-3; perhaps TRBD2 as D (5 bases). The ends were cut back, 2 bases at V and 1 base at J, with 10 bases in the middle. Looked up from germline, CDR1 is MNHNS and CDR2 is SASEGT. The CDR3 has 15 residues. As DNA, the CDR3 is TGTGCCAGCAGTGAAACATGGCGGGGCACAGATACGCAGTATTTT. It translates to CASSETWRGTDTQYF.

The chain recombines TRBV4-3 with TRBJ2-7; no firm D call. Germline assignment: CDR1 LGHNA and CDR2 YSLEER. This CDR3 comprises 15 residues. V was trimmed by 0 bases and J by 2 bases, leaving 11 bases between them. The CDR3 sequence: CASSQDRSPTYEQYF. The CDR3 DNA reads TGCGCCAGCAGCCAAGACAGAAGTCCCACCTACGAGCAGTACTTC.

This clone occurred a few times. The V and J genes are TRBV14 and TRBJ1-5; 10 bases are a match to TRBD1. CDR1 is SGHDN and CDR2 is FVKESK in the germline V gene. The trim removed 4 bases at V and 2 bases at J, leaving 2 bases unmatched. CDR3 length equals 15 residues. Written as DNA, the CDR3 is TGTGCCAGCAGCCCCGGGACAGGGGGCAATCAGCCCCAGCATTTT. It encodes CASSPGTGGNQPQHF.

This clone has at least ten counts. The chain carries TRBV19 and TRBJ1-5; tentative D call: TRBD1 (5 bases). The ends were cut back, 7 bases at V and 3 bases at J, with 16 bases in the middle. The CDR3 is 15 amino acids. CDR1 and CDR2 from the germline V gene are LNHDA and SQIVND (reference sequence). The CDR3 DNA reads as TGTGCCAGTAATAGGGGCGTGTTTACCAATCAGCCCCAGCATTTT. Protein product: CASNRGVFTNQPQHF. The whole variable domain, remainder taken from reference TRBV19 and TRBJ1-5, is DGGITQSPKYLFRKEGQNVTLSCEQNLNHDAMYWYRQDPGQGLRLIYYSQIVNDFQKGDIAEGYSVSREKKESFPLTVTSAQKNPTAFYLCASNRGVFTNQPQHFGDGTRLSIL.

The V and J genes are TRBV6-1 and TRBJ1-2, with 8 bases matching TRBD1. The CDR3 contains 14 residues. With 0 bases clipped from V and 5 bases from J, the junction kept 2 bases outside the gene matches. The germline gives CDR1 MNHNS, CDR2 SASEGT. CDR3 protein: CASSEAWTGYGYTF. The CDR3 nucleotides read TGTGCCAGCAGTGAAGCCTGGACAGGGTATGGCTACACCTTC.

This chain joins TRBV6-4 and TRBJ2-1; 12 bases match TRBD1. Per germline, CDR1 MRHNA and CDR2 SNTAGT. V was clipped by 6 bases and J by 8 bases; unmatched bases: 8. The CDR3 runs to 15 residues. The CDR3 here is CASSRGTGGGYEQFF. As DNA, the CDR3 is TGTGCCAGCAGCAGGGGGACAGGGGGCGGTTATGAGCAGTTCTTC.

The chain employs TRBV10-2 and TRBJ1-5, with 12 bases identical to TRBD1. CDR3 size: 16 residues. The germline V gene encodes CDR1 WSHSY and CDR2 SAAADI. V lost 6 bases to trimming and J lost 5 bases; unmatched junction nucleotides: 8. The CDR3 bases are TGCGCCAGCAGCGGCGCCGGGACAGGGGGCGATCAGCCCCAGCATTTT. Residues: CASSGAGTGGDQPQHF.

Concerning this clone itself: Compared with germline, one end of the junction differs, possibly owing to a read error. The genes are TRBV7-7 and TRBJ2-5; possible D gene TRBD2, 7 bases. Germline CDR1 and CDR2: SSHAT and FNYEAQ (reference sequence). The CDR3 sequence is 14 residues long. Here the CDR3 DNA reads TGTGCTAGCAGCTTGGGGGGGCGTGGAGAGACCCAGTACTTC. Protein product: CASSLGGRGETQYF.

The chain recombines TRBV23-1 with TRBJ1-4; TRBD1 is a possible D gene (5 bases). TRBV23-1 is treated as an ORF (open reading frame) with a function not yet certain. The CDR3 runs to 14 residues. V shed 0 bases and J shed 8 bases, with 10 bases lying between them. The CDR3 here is CASSQSTEEEKLFF. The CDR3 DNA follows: TGCGCCAGCAGTCAATCGACAGAGGAAGAAAAACTGTTTTTT.

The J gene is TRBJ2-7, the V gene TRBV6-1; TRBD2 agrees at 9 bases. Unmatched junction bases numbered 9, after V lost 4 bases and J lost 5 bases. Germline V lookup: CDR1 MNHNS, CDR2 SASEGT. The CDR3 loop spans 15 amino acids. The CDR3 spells CASSGFGAGGHEQYF. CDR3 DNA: TGTGCCAGCAGTGGATTCGGTGCGGGGGGGCACGAGCAGTACTTC.